One and the same sample provided the 21 T cell receptor beta chains below, sequenced in a study of response to subunit inactivated influenza vaccine. Using its own MiXCR run on the RT-PCR reads, TCRdb lists one record per CDR3 protein. Counted here are some 150,000 distinct CDR3 sequences, approximately 12% occurring once; the ten biggest clones make up roughly 29%. This sample also belongs to another study, concerning T cells expressing NK-cell markers. Per that paper: For TCR beta, cDNA was produced by 5'RACE template switching with UMIs.

This specimen was CD8+ T cells sorted from PBMCs, taken approximately 13 days after vaccination. Receptor source: a middle-aged man who received an inactivated influenza vaccine.

The chain combines TRBV23-1 with TRBJ1-1, with TRBD1 identical over 8 bases. TRBV23-1 is an ORF, with its function uncertain. V lost 2 bases, J lost 3 bases, and 11 bases stayed unmatched. The CDR3 extends over 17 amino acids. In nucleotides, the CDR3 is TGCGCCAGCAGTCAACGCAGGGGGCCCCGCGGGGACACTGAAGCTTTCTTT. This sequence encodes CASSQRRGPRGDTEAFF.

The J gene is TRBJ2-7, the V gene TRBV6-1; D call uncertain. This CDR3 is built from 13 residues. Germline lookup yields CDR1 MNHNS and CDR2 SASEGT. The ends were cut back, 7 bases at V and 2 bases at J, with 12 bases in the middle. The CDR3 DNA reads as TGTGCCAGCAAGGTAGTTACAGCCTACGAGCAGTACTTC. Amino acid sequence: CASKVVTAYEQYF.

The chain uses TRBV5-1 and TRBJ1-2; the D is unclear. CDR1 and CDR2 (germline): SGHRS, YFSETQ. The CDR3 extends over 15 amino acids. Trimming removed 2 bases from V and 0 bases from J, with 11 bases in between. The CDR3 loop reads CASSFFPDSNYGYTF. CDR3 coding DNA: TGCGCCAGCAGCTTTTTCCCTGATTCTAACTATGGCTACACCTTC.

V usage is TRBV4-3 and J usage is TRBJ2-6; 8 bases match TRBD1. The germline V gene encodes CDR1 LGHNA and CDR2 YSLEER. The ends lost 4 bases at V and 1 base at J; junction bases unmatched: 6. The CDR3 has 17 amino acids. The DNA for the CDR3 is TGCGCCAGCAGCCCGGACAGGGCGGGGTCTGGGGCCAACGTCCTGACTTTC. This codes for CASSPDRAGSGANVLTF.

This clonotype showed up just a few times. J is TRBJ2-3 and V is TRBV5-6; a weak D match, TRBD1 (5 bases). Trimming left V 4 bases short and J 2 bases short, with 14 bases between. CDR1 SGHDT and CDR2 YYEEEE come from the germline V gene. The CDR3 totals 15 residues. Here the CDR3 reads CASSRWGPDTDTQYF. DNA for the CDR3: TGTGCCAGCAGCCGTTGGGGCCCTGACACAGATACGCAGTATTTT.

This chain connects TRBV7-9 to TRBJ2-2; the D call may be TRBD1 or TRBD2 (5 bases each). V shed 5 bases and J shed 2 bases, with 18 bases lying between them. Germline CDR1 reads SEHNR; CDR2 reads FQNEAQ (reference sequence). This CDR3 region has 17 residues. The CDR3 here is CASSPFGWGSNTGELFF. DNA for the CDR3: TGTGCCAGCAGCCCTTTCGGTTGGGGGAGCAACACCGGGGAGCTGTTTTTT.

The chain is built from TRBV5-8 and TRBJ2-4; a weak D match, TRBD2 (6 bases). Trimming removed 0 bases at V and 6 bases at J, with 10 bases between. Germline V CDR1 and CDR2: SGHTS, YDEGEE. The CDR3 consists of 14 residues. The CDR3 sequence: CASSLGDSGNIQYF. CDR3 coding DNA: TGTGCCAGCAGCTTGGGAGATAGCGGAAACATTCAGTACTTC.

The chain couples TRBV4-3 to TRBJ2-1; tentatively, D is TRBD1 (5 bases). Trimming stripped 0 bases from V and 7 bases from J, with 13 bases between. The CDR3 totals 15 residues. The germline V gene has CDR1 LGHNA and CDR2 YSLEER. Written as DNA, the CDR3 is TGCGCCAGCAGCCAAGATCGAGCAGGGCTAAATGAGCAGTTCTTC. It yields the protein CASSQDRAGLNEQFF.

This clonotype was found many times. This CDR3 is CASSGGGYEQYF. The CDR3 bases are TGTGCCAGCAGCGGGGGGGGATACGAGCAGTACTTC. V gene TRBV7-9 combines with J gene TRBJ2-7; 7 nucleotides line up with TRBD2. This CDR3 comprises 12 residues. Trimming cost V 5 bases and J 4 bases; bases outside gene matches: 2. Per germline, CDR1 SEHNR and CDR2 FQNEAQ (reference sequence).

This clonotype occurred a few times. The V and J genes are TRBV7-9 and TRBJ2-1, with D perhaps given as TRBD1 or TRBD2 (6 bases each). V lost 2 bases to trimming and J lost 2 bases, with 16 bases between them. The length of the CDR3 is 17 residues. CDR1 and CDR2 from the germline V gene are SEHNR and FQNEAQ (reference sequence). The chain's CDR3 is CASSLPSRGPPYNEQFF. CDR3 nucleotide sequence: TGTGCCAGCAGCTTACCTTCTCGGGGGCCACCCTACAATGAGCAGTTCTTC.

This CDR3 is CATSGSGHQETQYF. The CDR3 DNA sequence: TGTGCCACCAGTGGTAGCGGCCACCAAGAGACCCAGTACTTC. This chain uses TRBV24-1 with TRBJ2-5; D is perhaps TRBD2 (6 bases). The V gene lost 5 bases and the J gene lost 0 bases, with 9 bases spanning the gap. Germline CDR1 and CDR2: KGHDR and SFDVKD. CDR3 length: 14 amino acids.

This clonotype was seen a few times. CDR3: CASRDRANQPQHF. CDR3 coding DNA: TGTGCCAGCCGAGACAGGGCCAACCAGCCCCAGCATTTT. V usage is TRBV6-2 or TRBV6-3 and J usage is TRBJ1-5; TRBD1 matches at 7 bases. The CDR3 sequence is 13 residues long. Germline lookup yields CDR1 MNHEY and CDR2 SVGEGT. Trimming removed 8 bases from V and 7 bases from J; junction bases left unmatched: 8.

This clonotype has more than one count but fewer than ten. The V and J genes are TRBV2 and TRBJ2-7; D remains ambiguous. CDR3 length: 13 amino acids. V was pared by 1 base and J by 6 bases, with 10 bases between. Germline lookup yields CDR1 SNHLY and CDR2 FYNNEI. For the CDR3, the DNA is TGTGCCAGCAGTGAAGTCGGCCGACCCGAGCAGTACTTC. Translated, it gives CASSEVGRPEQYF. The variable domain in full, completed from reference TRBV2 and TRBJ2-7, reads EPEVTQTPSHQVTQMGQEVILRCVPISNHLYFYWYRQILGQKVEFLVSFYNNEISEKSEIFDDQFSVERPDGSNFTLKIRSTKLEDSAMYFCASSEVGRPEQYFGPGTRLTVT.

The V gene is TRBV7-9, the J gene TRBJ2-1; no definite D call. Trimming took off 2 bases at V and 7 bases at J, with 6 bases between the two ends. The CDR3 has 12 amino acids. Germline V gives CDR1 SEHNR, CDR2 FQNEAQ (reference sequence). This CDR3 is CASSLNGNEQFF. Here the CDR3 DNA reads TGTGCCAGCAGCTTAAACGGGAATGAGCAGTTCTTC.

V gene TRBV29-1 combines with J gene TRBJ2-5; the D call may be TRBD1 or TRBD2 (7 bases each). The germline V and J ends were trimmed by 7 bases and 3 bases, with 18 bases remaining between them. From germline, CDR1 is SQVTM and CDR2 ANQGSEA. The CDR3 is made up of 14 amino acids. The chain's CDR3 is CSAPGEGAKETQYF. The CDR3 DNA reads as TGCAGCGCCCCTGGGGAGGGGGCGAAAGAGACCCAGTACTTC.

The CDR3 sequence is CASSLTGGGNSPLHF. The CDR3 nucleotides read TGCGCCAGCAGCTTGACAGGGGGTGGGAATTCACCCCTCCACTTT. This chain joins TRBV5-1 and TRBJ1-6; TRBD1 matches 8 bases. The ends lost 1 base at V and 7 bases at J; junction bases unmatched: 4. The CDR3 runs 15 residues. Germline CDR1 SGHRS, CDR2 YFSETQ.

The chain has TRBV4-1 and TRBJ2-1; D remains unclear. CDR3 length: 15 amino acids. Germline loops: CDR1 MGHRA, CDR2 YSYEKL. The V gene lost 1 base and the J gene lost 5 bases, with 12 bases spanning the gap. In DNA form, the CDR3 reads TGCGCCAGCAGCCAAGGGACCTCTTCCCACAATGAGCAGTTCTTC. Its protein is CASSQGTSSHNEQFF.

This clonotype was counted a few times. The V gene is TRBV4-1, the J gene TRBJ1-5, with D perhaps TRBD1 (5 bases). V was cut by 0 bases and J by 6 bases, with 12 bases left in between. Germline assignment: CDR1 MGHRA and CDR2 YSYEKL. This CDR3 has 15 amino acids. CDR3 loop: CASSQDRGGGQPQHF. The CDR3 DNA is TGCGCCAGCAGCCAAGATCGGGGGGGAGGTCAGCCCCAGCATTTT.

The V gene is TRBV4-3, the J gene TRBJ2-3; TRBD1 matches 7 bases. The CDR3 is made up of 14 amino acids. Germline values: CDR1 LGHNA, CDR2 YSLEER. J lost 4 bases, V lost 4 bases, and 5 bases had no gene match. The CDR3 spells CASSPSDRADTQYF. CDR3 sequence (DNA): TGCGCCAGCAGCCCTTCTGACAGGGCAGATACGCAGTATTTT.

In this sample, this clonotype turned up many times. CDR3 DNA sequence: TGTGCCAGCAGTGAAACAGGTGCAGGCCAAGAGACCCAGTACTTC. Translating gives CASSETGAGQETQYF. The V call is TRBV25-1, the J call TRBJ2-5; weak D call: TRBD1 (5 bases). The germline CDR1 and CDR2 sequences are MGHDK and SYGVNS. The CDR3 length is 15 residues. V was pared by 2 bases and J by 1 base, with 11 bases between.

This chain uses TRBV4-2 with TRBJ2-3; weak D call: TRBD2 (6 bases). The V and J ends lost 11 bases and 0 bases respectively, with 15 bases between them. CDR1 LGHNA and CDR2 YNFKEQ come from the germline V gene. The CDR3 is 14 amino acids. The CDR3 sequence is CAARPGLSTDTQYF. The CDR3 region has the DNA TGTGCCGCCCGCCCGGGACTGAGCACAGATACGCAGTATTTT.